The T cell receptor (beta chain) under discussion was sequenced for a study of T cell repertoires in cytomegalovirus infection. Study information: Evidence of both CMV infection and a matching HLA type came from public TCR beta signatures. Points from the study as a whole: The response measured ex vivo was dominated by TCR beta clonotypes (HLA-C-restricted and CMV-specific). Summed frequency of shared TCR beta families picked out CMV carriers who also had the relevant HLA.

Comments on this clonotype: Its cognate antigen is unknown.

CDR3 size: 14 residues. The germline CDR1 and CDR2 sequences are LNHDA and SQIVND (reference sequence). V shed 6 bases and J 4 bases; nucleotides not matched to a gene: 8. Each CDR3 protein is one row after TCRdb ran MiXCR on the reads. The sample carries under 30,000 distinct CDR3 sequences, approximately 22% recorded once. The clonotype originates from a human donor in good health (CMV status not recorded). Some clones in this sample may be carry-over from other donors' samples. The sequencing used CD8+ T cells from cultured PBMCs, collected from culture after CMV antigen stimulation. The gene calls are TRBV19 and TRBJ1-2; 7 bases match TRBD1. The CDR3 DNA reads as TGTGCCAGTAGGCCCCGGGACAGACTCTATGGCTACACCTTC. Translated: CASRPRDRLYGYTF.